Below, one T cell receptor (beta chain) is given with its context. Its antigen is not yet known. No qualities accompany the bases; no much larger clone lies one base away. Library method: 5' RACE. Data came from an Illumina HiSeq 2500. The second PCR ran for about 6 to 12 cycles and used a J-beta primer mix along with a sample-barcoded 5' primer. A unique molecular identifier was introduced onto each TCR beta cDNA molecule by a template-switch 5' adaptor carrying 12 random nucleotides. Each sample yielded at least 2.5 million CDR3-containing paired-end reads. First-strand cDNA was synthesized from all RNA with the Mint cDNA synthesis kit, primed by a TRBC-specific oligonucleotide. After uracil-DNA glycosylase treatment, a first 18-cycle PCR used universal primers M1SS and BC2_uni_R on all cDNA. The source study handled its data this way. For normalization, 1 million high-quality reads were randomly selected from each sample, with every read carrying a distinct molecular identifier. Reads with shared molecular identifiers were discarded instead of being binned into consensus sequences. MiTCR, run with a Q25 quality threshold and the strictest error-elimination algorithm, handled CDR3 identification, clonotype clustering and error correction. A nonparametric unseen species model using Euler transformation provided a lower-bound estimate of total TCR beta diversity. TCRdb reran the public reads through fastp at Q25 and MiXCR, keeping productive beta chains. CDR3 protein sequences are deduplicated, and each keeps its most common genes and DNA. These V and J calls originate from TCRdb's pipeline instead of the authors' own analysis. This sample comprises fewer than 2,000,000 distinct CDR3 sequences, 30% to 40% of them detected only once. Clones ranked in the top ten supply about 10% of the sample.

Systemically healthy Caucasian individuals from Russia, approximately 39 in total and aged about 6 to 95 years, were included as donors. Around 10 milliliters of peripheral blood were collected from each donor into EDTA-treated Vacutainer tubes. Ficoll-Paque density-gradient centrifugation was used to isolate PBMCs, with at least 6 million obtained per sample. Total RNA, at least 6 micrograms per sample, was extracted from PBMCs with Trizol reagent. The percentages of naive CD45RAhigh/CD27high T cells were determined by flow cytometry on a PBMC aliquot from every donor. Looking up the germline V gene (reference sequence) yields CDR1 PRHDT and CDR2 FYEKMQ. The CDR3 runs 13 amino acids, cysteine and phenylalanine included. Just CDR3 DNA is preserved here, 39 bases in frame from base 1. V is reduced by 3 bases and J by 5 bases, leaving a spacing of 9 bases between them. This sample was taken from a study of blood T cells in healthy people across ages (dated by TCRdb to between 2015 and 2017). As for the study more broadly: In model experiments, template switching captured roughly one uniquely barcoded TCR beta cDNA molecule for every two T cells. Age-related changes in TCR beta repertoire diversity were measured in the study by deep sequencing normalized with unique cDNA molecular identifiers. Donors were grouped into four age groups: young (average approximately 15 years), middle-aged (39), aged (about 59) and long-lived (just over 80). To avoid experimental bias, donors of different ages were distributed randomly across sequencing lanes. For two donors (one aged 18 to 30 and one aged 80 or older), the study analyzed two additional independent replicas of 1 million unique cDNA reads from the same blood draw.

What the research found in general, with its limitations: Estimates of total diversity based on one million sequenced T cells were regarded as lower bounds and as underestimates. As age increased, observed TCR beta diversity per million T cells dropped in a roughly linear way, and a significant reduction was already evident by age roughly 36. The percentage of naive T cells measured by flow cytometry correlated strongly with observed TCR beta diversity. The long-lived group showed more naive CD4+ T cells, fewer expanded clones and increased TCR diversity than the aged group, suggesting age selection. The CMV infection status of donors was not known, potentially confounding age-related changes in expanded clonotypes. Conclusive comparison of naive and antigen-experienced compartments was prevented by the profiling of bulk unsorted PBMCs.

The chain joins TRBV13 to TRBJ2-3, with the D gene uncertain. The source is a woman in her twenties or thirties in good health. Material: blood. The nucleotide sequence is given as TGTGCCAGCAGCTTGAAGTTATTAGATACGCAGTATTTT. The encoded protein is CASSLKLLDTQYF.